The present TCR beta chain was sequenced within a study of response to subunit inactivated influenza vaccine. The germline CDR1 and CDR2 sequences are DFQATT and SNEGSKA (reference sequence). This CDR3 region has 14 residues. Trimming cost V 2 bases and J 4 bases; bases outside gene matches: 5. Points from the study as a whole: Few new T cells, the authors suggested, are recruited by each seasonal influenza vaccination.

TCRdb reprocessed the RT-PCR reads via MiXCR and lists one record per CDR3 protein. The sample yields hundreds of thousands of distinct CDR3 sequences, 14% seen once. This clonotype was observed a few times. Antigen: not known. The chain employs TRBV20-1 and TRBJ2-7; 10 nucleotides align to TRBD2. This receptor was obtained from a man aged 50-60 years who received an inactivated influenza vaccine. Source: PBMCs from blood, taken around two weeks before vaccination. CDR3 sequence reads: CSARRPSGRYEQYF. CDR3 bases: TGCAGTGCTAGACGGCCTAGCGGGAGATACGAGCAGTACTTC.